This passage covers 11 T cell receptor beta chains from one sample sequenced in a study of OX40 agonist ivuxolimab in advanced cancers. TCRdb's table, derived via immunoSEQ multiplex PCR, lists solely in-frame clones and lacks some. Here the sample spans 85,000 to 90,000 clones, 92% being singletons. The sequencing here drew on CD4+ or CD8+ T cells sorted from blood, taken in a trial of the OX40 agonist ivuxolimab. Source of these receptors: an adult with an advanced solid tumor such as melanoma, head and neck, liver or kidney cancer.

The chain links TRBV7-9 to TRBJ1-6; TRBD1 agrees at 7 bases. The V and J ends lost 0 bases and 6 bases, in that order; junction bases with no gene match: 8. The CDR3 is made up of 17 amino acids. The V gene's germline CDR1 is SEHNR and CDR2 FQNEAQ (reference sequence). This CDR3 is CASSLAWSGQPNSPLHF. The CDR3 DNA reads TGTGCCAGCAGCTTAGCTTGGTCGGGACAGCCTAATTCACCCCTCCACTTT.

CDR3 sequence: CASSLLAGSGTDTQYF. DNA of the CDR3: TGTGCCAGCAGCTTACTAGCGGGATCCGGCACAGATACGCAGTATTTT. This chain links TRBV7-3 with TRBJ2-3, with 9 bases identical to TRBD2. Germline CDR1 reads SGHTA; CDR2 reads FQGTGA. The CDR3 is 16 residues long. V gave up 2 bases and J gave up 1 base; unmatched junction bases: 4.

V and J are TRBV4-3 and TRBJ2-1; D is unresolved. Trimming took off 0 bases at V and 4 bases at J, with 7 bases between the two ends. The CDR3 totals 14 residues. Germline CDR1 is LGHNA and CDR2 is YSLEER. This CDR3 reads CASSQDLWYNEQFF. DNA for the CDR3: TGCGCCAGCAGCCAAGATCTTTGGTACAATGAGCAGTTCTTC.

This chain uses TRBV4-2 with TRBJ1-1; 10 bases are a match to TRBD1. The germline V gene encodes CDR1 LGHNA and CDR2 YNFKEQ. The CDR3 sequence is 15 residues long. The V gene end was trimmed by 7 bases and the J gene end by 8 bases; junction bases not matched to a gene: 13. The CDR3 loop is CASTESGQGGEEAFF. DNA for the CDR3: TGTGCCAGCACCGAATCCGGACAGGGGGGAGAAGAAGCTTTCTTT.

This clone was picked up a small number of times. The gene calls are TRBV4-2 and TRBJ2-5, with 7 bases identical to TRBD2. This CDR3 has 16 residues. Germline CDR1 LGHNA, CDR2 YNFKEQ. J lost 5 bases, V lost 4 bases, and 13 bases had no gene match. For the CDR3, the DNA is TGTGCCAGCAGCCCGGTGATTAGCGGGTTTCGGGAGACCCAGTACTTC. Translated, it gives CASSPVISGFRETQYF.

The chain links TRBV28 to TRBJ2-7, with 9 bases aligning to TRBD2. The CDR3 loop spans 15 amino acids. Germline assignment: CDR1 MDHEN and CDR2 SYDVKM. Unmatched junction bases numbered 13, after V lost 7 bases and J lost 6 bases. CDR3 nucleotides: TGTGCCAGCACTTCGGGAGGCGGGGGGGCCGGCGAGCAGTACTTC. Its translation: CASTSGGGGAGEQYF.

The chain combines TRBV5-1 with TRBJ2-6; the D is unclear. Germline V gene lookup returns CDR1 SGHRS and CDR2 YFSETQ. The CDR3 runs to 15 residues. The germline V and J ends were trimmed by 3 bases and 2 bases, with 9 bases remaining between them. The CDR3 DNA sequence: TGCGCCAGCAGCTCGGGTCCCACTGGGGCCAACGTCCTGACTTTC. Translation: CASSSGPTGANVLTF.

The chain uses TRBV5-6 and TRBJ2-7; D is perhaps TRBD2 (5 bases). The germline V gene encodes CDR1 SGHDT and CDR2 YYEEEE. The V end lost 4 bases, the J end lost 2 bases, and 28 bases lay between the germline ends. There are 19 residues in the CDR3. As DNA, the CDR3 is TGTGCCAGCAGCCTAAAGCGTGGGGAATGGGAGTTTATTCCCTACGAGCAGTACTTC. Encoded protein: CASSLKRGEWEFIPYEQYF.

The rearrangement links TRBV10-3 to TRBJ2-1; 11 bases align to TRBD2. With 0 bases clipped from V and 7 bases from J, the junction kept 8 bases outside the gene matches. This CDR3 region has 17 residues. CDR1 and CDR2 (germline): ENHRY, SYGVKD. The CDR3 DNA follows: TGTGCCATCAGTGAGTCGATGACTAGCGGGGTAGAGAATGAGCAGTTCTTC. This encodes CAISESMTSGVENEQFF.

The genes are TRBV5-1 and TRBJ1-4; 11 positions agree with TRBD1. V lost 4 bases to trimming and J lost 8 bases; unmatched junction nucleotides: 7. There are 15 residues in the CDR3. Germline CDR1 reads SGHRS; CDR2 reads YFSETQ. CDR3 region: CASSQGQGAGEKLFF. The CDR3 DNA is TGCGCCAGCAGCCAAGGACAGGGGGCGGGAGAAAAACTGTTTTTT.

The J gene is TRBJ2-6, the V gene TRBV19, with 7 bases fitting TRBD1. Germline assignment: CDR1 LNHDA and CDR2 SQIVND (reference sequence). After removal of 3 bases from V and 0 bases from J, the junction contained 8 bases not matched to a gene. The CDR3 spans 18 residues. CDR3 nucleotide sequence: TGTGCCAGTAGTATTCAAAGGGGGCGAAGCTCTGGGGCCAACGTCCTGACTTTC. Its protein product is CASSIQRGRSSGANVLTF.